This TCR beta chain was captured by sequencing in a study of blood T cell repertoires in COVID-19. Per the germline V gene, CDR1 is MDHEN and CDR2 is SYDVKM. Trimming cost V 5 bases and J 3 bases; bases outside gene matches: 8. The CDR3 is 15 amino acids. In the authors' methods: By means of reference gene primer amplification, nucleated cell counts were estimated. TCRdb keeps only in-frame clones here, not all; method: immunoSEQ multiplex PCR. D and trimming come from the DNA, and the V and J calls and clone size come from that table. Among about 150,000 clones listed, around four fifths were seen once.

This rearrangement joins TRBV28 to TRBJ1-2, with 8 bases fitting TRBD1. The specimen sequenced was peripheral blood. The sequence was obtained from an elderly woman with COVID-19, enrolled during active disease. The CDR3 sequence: CASSERTGRHYGYTF. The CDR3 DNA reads TGTGCCAGCAGTGAAAGGACAGGGAGACACTATGGCTACACCTTC.